The 28 T cell receptor beta chains in this list originate from one sample, sequenced in a study of glioma-infiltrating T cells after dendritic cell vaccination. Here immunoSEQ multiplex PCR was the method, and the copy in TCRdb shows in-frame clones only, minus some. The data hold tens of thousands of clones, with approximately 90% observed a single time. The sequencing used blood, collected before dendritic cell vaccination. Source of these receptors: a human donor with glioblastoma.

This chain connects TRBV28 to TRBJ2-7; the match to TRBD2 covers 11 bases. The ends lost 5 bases at V and 4 bases at J; junction bases unmatched: 19. The germline V gene has CDR1 MDHEN and CDR2 SYDVKM. The CDR3 totals 19 residues. The CDR3 sequence: CASSARTGITSGSVYEQYF. DNA of the CDR3: TGTGCCAGCAGTGCCCGGACAGGGATTACTAGCGGGAGTGTTTACGAGCAGTACTTC.

V is TRBV4-3 and J is TRBJ2-1; TRBD1 might be the D (7 bases). The germline gives CDR1 LGHNA, CDR2 YSLEER. The V gene lost 0 bases and the J gene lost 4 bases, with 13 bases spanning the gap. The CDR3 totals 16 residues. The CDR3 is CASSQDGQGGYNEQFF. For the CDR3, the DNA is TGCGCCAGCAGCCAAGATGGGCAGGGGGGTTACAATGAGCAGTTCTTC.

Ten or more counts support this clone. The rearrangement joins TRBV21-1 to TRBJ1-5; the table names TRBD1, a call not compared with the DNA. TRBV21-1 is a listed pseudogene. There are 16 residues in the CDR3. The CDR3 DNA reads TGTGCCAGCAGCACTTTTTTTGGACAACCCAATCAGCCCCAGCATTTT. It yields the protein CASSTFFGQPNQPQHF.

In this sample, this clone turned up once. The genes are TRBV2 and TRBJ2-3; 16 bases fit TRBD2. This CDR3 has 18 amino acids. Trimming cost V 7 bases and J 0 bases; bases outside gene matches: 7. Germline loops: CDR1 SNHLY, CDR2 FYNNEI. In DNA form, the CDR3 reads TGTGCCAGCATCGGGGGACTAGCGGGAGGGCCTAGCACAGATACGCAGTATTTT. This codes for CASIGGLAGGPSTDTQYF.

This clone came up once. The chain joins TRBV19 to TRBJ1-6; D may be TRBD1 (6 bases). Germline V gene lookup returns CDR1 LNHDA and CDR2 SQIVND (reference sequence). V shed 5 bases and J shed 6 bases, with 14 bases lying between them. CDR3 length: 15 amino acids. CDR3 loop: CASSRKQGFNSPLHF. The CDR3 nucleotides read TGTGCCAGTAGTCGGAAACAGGGTTTTAATTCACCCCTCCACTTT.

A single count supports this clone. The gene calls are TRBV7-8 and TRBJ2-1, with 10 bases fitting TRBD2. The CDR3 spans 17 residues. Germline V CDR1 and CDR2: SGHVS, FQNEAQ. The ends lost 0 bases at V and 3 bases at J; junction bases unmatched: 5. The CDR3 here is CASSLAKREGFYNEQFF. The CDR3 DNA follows: TGTGCCAGCAGCTTAGCCAAGCGGGAGGGCTTCTACAATGAGCAGTTCTTC.

This chain connects TRBV7-9 to TRBJ1-4, with D possibly being TRBD1 (5 bases). CDR1 and CDR2 from the germline V gene are SEHNR and FQNEAQ (reference sequence). The CDR3 loop spans 14 amino acids. Trimming removed 5 bases from V and 7 bases from J, with 14 bases in between. The CDR3 is CASSDQRGGEKLFF. CDR3 bases: TGTGCCAGCAGCGACCAGCGGGGGGGTGAAAAACTGTTTTTT.

CDR3 DNA: TGTGCCAGCAGTCCGGGTTTCACGGATGGCTACACCTTC. Translated: CASSPGFTDGYTF. The rearrangement links TRBV28 to TRBJ1-2; D gene uncertain. There are 13 residues in the CDR3. V shed 5 bases and J shed 6 bases, with 13 bases lying between them. Germline V gives CDR1 MDHEN, CDR2 SYDVKM.

The V call is TRBV7-6, the J call TRBJ2-7; D is undetermined. This CDR3 comprises 15 residues. Trimming shortened V by 5 bases and J by 1 base, and 15 bases separated the two germline ends. Germline-derived CDR1 and CDR2 are SGHVS and FNYEAQ. CDR3 DNA sequence: TGTGCCAGCAGCCTCGTAGCAGCAACTTCCTACGAGCAGTACTTC. Translated: CASSLVAATSYEQYF.

The CDR3 loop reads CASSTGTGGTEAFF. In DNA, the CDR3 is TGTGCCAGTAGTACTGGGACAGGGGGCACTGAAGCTTTCTTT. The V and J genes are TRBV19 and TRBJ1-1, with 11 bases that match TRBD1. CDR1 is LNHDA, CDR2 SQIVND, per germline (reference sequence). This CDR3 comprises 14 residues. V was pared by 4 bases and J by 4 bases, with 2 bases of the junction left unmatched.

The chain links TRBV6-1 to TRBJ1-1, with 8 bases lining up with TRBD1. The V gene end was trimmed by 5 bases and the J gene end by 5 bases; junction bases not matched to a gene: 10. The CDR3 runs 15 residues. CDR1 and CDR2 (germline): MNHNS, SASEGT. CDR3 nucleotide sequence: TGTGCCAGCAGTAGAGTACAGGGGGGTGGTACTGAAGCTTTCTTT. Protein sequence: CASSRVQGGGTEAFF.

The CDR3 here is CATSRERAGRGQEKLFF. The CDR3 nucleotides read TGTGCCACCAGCAGAGAGAGGGCGGGGCGGGGGCAGGAAAAACTGTTTTTT. The chain uses TRBV15 and TRBJ1-4; D possibly corresponds to TRBD1 (6 bases). Germline V gives CDR1 LNHNV, CDR2 YYDKDF (reference sequence). The V and J ends lost 0 bases and 8 bases respectively, with 19 bases between them. The CDR3 consists of 17 residues.

This chain uses TRBV19 with TRBJ1-1; D remains unclear. V shed 8 bases and J shed 3 bases, with 7 bases lying between them. The CDR3 spans 11 residues. Germline CDR1 is LNHDA and CDR2 is SQIVND (reference sequence). The CDR3 sequence is CASRSHTEAFF. DNA of the CDR3: TGTGCCAGTCGTTCTCACACTGAAGCTTTCTTT.

This clone was observed a few times. The chain uses TRBV4-2 and TRBJ2-2; no definite D call. This CDR3 comprises 15 residues. Germline lookup yields CDR1 LGHNA and CDR2 YNFKEQ. Trimming left V 1 base short and J 3 bases short, with 9 bases between. The CDR3: CASSQVTQHTGELFF. The CDR3 DNA reads as TGTGCCAGCAGCCAAGTGACTCAGCACACCGGGGAGCTGTTTTTT.

The chain uses TRBV13 and TRBJ2-3, with D tentatively TRBD2 (6 bases). The V and J ends lost 4 bases and 3 bases respectively, with 11 bases between them. Germline CDR1 and CDR2: PRHDT and FYEKMQ (reference sequence). CDR3 length: 14 residues. The CDR3 reads CASSSLTRTDTQYF. The DNA of the CDR3 is TGTGCCAGCAGCTCGTTGACTAGAACAGATACGCAGTATTTT. The variable domain in full, completed from reference TRBV13 and TRBJ2-3, reads AAGVIQSPRHLIKEKRETATLKCYPIPRHDTVYWYQQGPGQDPQFLISFYEKMQSDKGSIPDRFSAQQFSDYHSELNMSSLELGDSALYFCASSSLTRTDTQYFGPGTRLTVL.

This clone was observed a handful of times. V usage is TRBV30 and J usage is TRBJ2-2; no definite D call. Trimming took off 0 bases at V and 3 bases at J, with 8 bases between the two ends. The CDR3 runs to 14 residues. The germline V gene encodes CDR1 GTSNPN and CDR2 SVGIG (reference sequence). The CDR3 nucleotides read TGTGCCTGGAGTGTGAGCCCTGACACCGGGGAGCTGTTTTTT. Protein: CAWSVSPDTGELFF.

V gene TRBV27 combines with J gene TRBJ1-5; D might be TRBD1 (5 bases). CDR1 and CDR2 from the germline V gene are MNHEY and SMNVEV (reference sequence). Trimming took 0 bases from V and 6 from J, leaving 12 bases between them. This CDR3 region has 15 residues. Written as DNA, the CDR3 is TGTGCCAGCAGTTTATCATGGGGGGTAAGTCAGCCCCAGCATTTT. It yields the protein CASSLSWGVSQPQHF.

V gene TRBV7-6 combines with J gene TRBJ2-1, with 10 bases matching TRBD2. The junction had 5 bases not matched to a gene; V was cut back by 6 bases and J by 6 bases. CDR1 is SGHVS and CDR2 is FNYEAQ in the germline V gene. The CDR3 length is 14 residues. CDR3 region: CASRAGGPGNEQFF. The CDR3 coding sequence is TGTGCCAGCAGAGCGGGGGGGCCGGGCAATGAGCAGTTCTTC.

This clone has just one count. V and J are TRBV7-3 and TRBJ2-5; possible D gene TRBD1, 5 bases. The ends were cut back, 3 bases at V and 1 base at J, with 12 bases in the middle. This CDR3 has 15 residues. Germline CDR1 reads SGHTA; CDR2 reads FQGTGA. This CDR3 reads CASSFQGTTQETQYF. The CDR3 bases are TGTGCCAGCAGCTTCCAGGGTACAACCCAAGAGACCCAGTACTTC.

The genes are TRBV15 and TRBJ1-2, with D uncertain. The CDR3 is 14 residues long. Trimming left V 1 base short and J 3 bases short, with 9 bases between. The germline gives CDR1 LNHNV, CDR2 YYDKDF (reference sequence). In DNA, the CDR3 is TGTGCCACCAGCAGAGGCCCCGGGTACTATGGCTACACCTTC. Protein product: CATSRGPGYYGYTF. Full variable domain (missing parts from reference TRBV15 and TRBJ1-2): DAMVIQNPRYQVTQFGKPVTLSCSQTLNHNVMYWYQQKSSQAPKLLFHYYDKDFNNEADTPDNFQSRRPNTSFCFLDIRSPGLGDTAMYLCATSRGPGYYGYTFGSGTRLTVV.

The chain is built from TRBV13 and TRBJ2-7; 7 positions agree with TRBD1. Germline loops: CDR1 PRHDT, CDR2 FYEKMQ (reference sequence). The CDR3 has 14 amino acids. The ends lost 4 bases at V and 1 base at J; junction bases unmatched: 4. The CDR3 DNA reads TGTGCCAGCAGCTCGGGACAGTATTCCTACGAGCAGTACTTC. It is translated as CASSSGQYSYEQYF.

DNA for the CDR3: TGCGCCAGCAGTGAGAGGGGGACAGGGGCCAATCAGCCCCAGCATTTT. Translated: CASSERGTGANQPQHF. The chain couples TRBV10-2 to TRBJ1-5, with TRBD1 identical over 10 bases. V shed 2 bases, J shed 3 bases, and the junction held 4 bases outside the gene matches. The CDR3 loop spans 16 amino acids. CDR1 and CDR2 (germline): WSHSY, SAAADI.

This CDR3 is CASSFSSGITDTQYF. In DNA, the CDR3 is TGTGCCAGCAGCTTCAGTAGCGGGATTACAGATACGCAGTATTTT. The V call is TRBV7-3, the J call TRBJ2-3; TRBD2 matches at 8 bases. CDR1 and CDR2 from the germline V gene are SGHTA and FQGTGA. The CDR3 extends over 15 amino acids. The V segment lost 3 bases and the J segment 3 bases; nucleotides outside the gene matches: 5.

This clone was counted between two and nine times. The rearrangement joins TRBV13 to TRBJ2-7; 8 nucleotides agree with TRBD2. The V gene's germline CDR1 is PRHDT and CDR2 FYEKMQ (reference sequence). V dropped 0 bases and J dropped 2; count of bases not matched to a gene: 12. The length of the CDR3 is 18 residues. In nucleotides, the CDR3 is TGTGCCAGCAGCTTAGGTTCCCCCATAGCGGGACTAACCTACGAGCAGTACTTC. This codes for CASSLGSPIAGLTYEQYF.

The chain links TRBV28 to TRBJ1-1, with 10 bases identical to TRBD1. CDR1 is MDHEN and CDR2 is SYDVKM in the germline V gene. The CDR3 is made up of 17 amino acids. The V and J ends lost 2 bases and 0 bases, in that order; junction bases with no gene match: 6. For the CDR3, the DNA is TGTGCCAGCAGTTTACTAAGGACAGGGGGTTTGAACACTGAAGCTTTCTTT. It encodes CASSLLRTGGLNTEAFF.

The chain employs TRBV5-1 and TRBJ1-1, with TRBD1 matching 7 bases. V lost 4 bases to trimming and J lost 6 bases; unmatched junction nucleotides: 12. The CDR3 covers 15 residues. Germline CDR1 is SGHRS and CDR2 is YFSETQ. The DNA of the CDR3 is TGCGCCAGCAGCCCCCAGGACAGGACGGTAGCTGAAGCTTTCTTT. Translating it yields CASSPQDRTVAEAFF. The full variable domain, in which reference TRBV5-1 and TRBJ1-1 provide the parts outside the CDR3, is KAGVTQTPRYLIKTRGQQVTLSCSPISGHRSVSWYQQTPGQGLQFLFEYFSETQRNKGNFPGRFSGRQFSNSRSEMNVSTLELGDSALYLCASSPQDRTVAEAFFGQGTRLTVV.

The rearrangement uses TRBV27 and TRBJ2-1; 13 nucleotides align to TRBD2. Germline V gene lookup returns CDR1 MNHEY and CDR2 SMNVEV (reference sequence). V lost 5 bases, J lost 7 bases, and 11 bases stayed unmatched. This CDR3 region has 17 residues. CDR3 sequence: CASSPLRLAGGPNEQFF. CDR3 coding DNA: TGTGCCAGCAGTCCGCTACGACTAGCGGGAGGCCCGAATGAGCAGTTCTTC.

The chain has TRBV2 and TRBJ2-1; 7 positions match TRBD1. Germline V gene sequence: CDR1 SNHLY, CDR2 FYNNEI. This CDR3 is 15 amino acids long. With 5 bases clipped from V and 3 bases from J, the junction kept 7 bases outside the gene matches. CDR3 amino acids: CASSQRQGVYNEQFF. Written as DNA, the CDR3 is TGTGCCAGCAGTCAAAGACAGGGTGTCTACAATGAGCAGTTCTTC.